The 12 T cell receptor beta chains listed next were all sequenced from one sample in a study of metastatic and nonmetastatic thyroid tumors. Thyroid surgery had not been preceded by any treatment in any patient. TCRdb redid the clone calls on the PCR reads using MiXCR. The data contain 24,000 or so clones, 10% to 15% of them singletons. Sequencing input: blood. The receptor source for this set is a female donor with papillary thyroid cancer or a benign thyroid nodule (not recorded which). Some clones in this sample may be carry-over from other donors' samples.

In this sample, this clone turned up many times. CDR3 sequence: CASSLGRGDNEQFF. CDR3 coding DNA: TGTGCCAGCAGTTTAGGGCGGGGGGACAATGAGCAGTTCTTC. The V and J genes are TRBV27 and TRBJ2-1; 8 nucleotides align to TRBD2. The CDR3 spans 14 residues. CDR1 MNHEY and CDR2 SMNVEV come from the germline V gene (reference sequence). The J segment lost 5 bases and the V segment lost 2 bases, leaving 2 bases of the junction unmatched.

The chain recombines TRBV12-3 or TRBV12-4 with TRBJ2-2; D is possibly TRBD1 or TRBD2 (6 bases each). This CDR3 has 14 amino acids. The V and J ends lost 10 bases and 7 bases respectively, with 19 bases between them. As DNA, the CDR3 is TGTGCCACCGACCGAGGGGGGCAAGACGGGGAGCTGTTTTTT. Encoded protein: CATDRGGQDGELFF.

V and J are TRBV11-3 and TRBJ1-5; D call uncertain. The CDR3 extends over 13 amino acids. Germline CDR1 SGHNT, CDR2 YENEEA. V was shortened by 0 bases and J by 6 bases, with 6 bases between the two germline ends. CDR3 DNA: TGTGCCAGCAGCTTAGATCGGGGTCAGCCCCAGCATTTT. Its protein product is CASSLDRGQPQHF.

This clone was seen many times. The chain uses TRBV7-2 and TRBJ1-4; weak D call: TRBD1 (6 bases). The CDR3 totals 16 residues. CDR1 is SGHTA and CDR2 is FQGNSA in the germline V gene. V was clipped by 1 base and J by 10 bases, with 19 bases between them. The CDR3 is CASSLVGGGRPAKLFF. CDR3 DNA: TGTGCCAGCAGCTTAGTGGGTGGGGGGCGCCCCGCAAAACTGTTTTTT.

This clone was seen at least ten times. This sequence joins TRBV12-3 or TRBV12-4 and TRBJ1-4; 9 bases are shared with TRBD1. The trim removed 7 bases at V and 8 bases at J, leaving 8 bases unmatched. The CDR3 runs 14 residues. The CDR3 loop is CASTSTGGPEKLFF. In DNA form, the CDR3 reads TGTGCCAGCACCTCGACAGGGGGTCCGGAAAAACTGTTTTTT.

In this sample, this clone turned up many times. Its ends do not fully match the called genes, so a read error is possible. The rearrangement joins TRBV7-7 to TRBJ2-1, with TRBD2 matching 7 bases. CDR1 and CDR2 from the germline V gene are SSHAT and FNYEAQ (reference sequence). The CDR3 runs 15 residues. In nucleotides, the CDR3 is TGTGCTAGCAGCATGGGACTACACCTAAACAATGAGCAGTTCTTC. Translated, it gives CASSMGLHLNNEQFF. The complete variable domain, with remaining parts taken from reference TRBV7-7 and TRBJ2-1, reads GAGVSQSPRYKVTKRGQDVTLRCDPISSHATLYWYQQALGQGPEFLTYFNYEAQPDKSGLPSDRFSAERPEGSISTLTIQRTEQRDSAMYRCASSMGLHLNNEQFFGPGTRLTVL.

Concerning this clone itself: A clone one base away is much larger, so this may be a read error. The J gene is TRBJ2-4, the V gene TRBV29-1; perhaps D is TRBD1 or TRBD2 (5 bases each). The CDR3 is 12 amino acids. The germline gives CDR1 SQVTM, CDR2 ANQGSEA. CDR3 sequence: CSVQGAKNNQYF. In nucleotides, the CDR3 is TGCAGCGTCCAGGGAGCCAAAAACAATCAGTACTTC.

This clone was seen at least ten times. The gene calls are TRBV28 and TRBJ2-1; D is unresolved. Germline CDR1 reads MDHEN; CDR2 reads SYDVKM. Between the trimmed V and J ends, which lost 11 bases and 9 bases, there was a span of 17 bases. The CDR3 length is 12 residues. CDR3 loop: CAGRSTSGEQFF. The CDR3 DNA follows: TGTGCCGGGCGCTCAACCTCGGGTGAGCAGTTCTTC. Together with reference TRBV28 and TRBJ2-1, the CDR3 gives the full variable domain: DVKVTQSSRYLVKRTGEKVFLECVQDMDHENMFWYRQDPGLGLRLIYFSYDVKMKEKGDIPEGYSVSREKKERFSLILESASTNQTSMYLCAGRSTSGEQFFGPGTRLTVL.

At least ten counts were recorded for this clone. The V and J genes are TRBV18 and TRBJ2-1; 12 bases are shared with TRBD2. V shed 4 bases, J shed 8 bases, and the junction held 0 bases outside the gene matches. The CDR3 extends over 13 amino acids. Germline CDR1 reads KGHSH; CDR2 reads LQKENI. The CDR3 is CASSRLAGDEQFF. Written as DNA, the CDR3 is TGTGCCAGCTCACGACTAGCGGGAGATGAGCAGTTCTTC.

The chain links TRBV27 to TRBJ1-5, with D maybe TRBD1 (6 bases). V lost 2 bases, J lost 4 bases, and 21 bases lay in between. Per germline, CDR1 MNHEY and CDR2 SMNVEV (reference sequence). The CDR3 spans 18 residues. CDR3 coding DNA: TGTGCCAGCAGTTTAAGGGGGGCTGCGGGGCGTGGGAATCAGCCCCAGCATTTT. Translating gives CASSLRGAAGRGNQPQHF.

This clone has ten or more counts. The CDR3 DNA follows: TGTGCCATCAGATCCGGGACAGCCTATGGCTACACCTTC. It codes for CAIRSGTAYGYTF. This sequence joins TRBV10-3 and TRBJ1-2; 7 bases align to TRBD1. The trim removed 6 bases at V and 4 bases at J, leaving 5 bases unmatched. This CDR3 contains 13 residues. Germline lookup yields CDR1 ENHRY and CDR2 SYGVKD.

This clone has a count of ten or more. V is TRBV18 and J is TRBJ2-1; D is possibly TRBD1 (5 bases). The length of the CDR3 is 14 residues. Germline CDR1 reads KGHSH; CDR2 reads LQKENI. The germline V and J ends were trimmed by 5 bases and 0 bases, with 8 bases remaining between them. The CDR3 reads CASSEDSSYNEQFF. In DNA form, the CDR3 reads TGTGCCAGCTCAGAAGACAGCTCCTACAATGAGCAGTTCTTC. Combining the CDR3 with reference TRBV18 and TRBJ2-1 gives the whole variable domain NAGVMQNPRHLVRRRGQEARLRCSPMKGHSHVYWYRQLPEEGLKFMVYLQKENIIDESGMPKERFSAEFPKEGPSILRIQQVVRGDSAAYFCASSEDSSYNEQFFGPGTRLTVL.